The source of this TCR beta chain is a study of T-cell reconstitution after alpha-beta-depleted transplantation in children. Unique molecular identifiers were incorporated when the TCRbeta library was constructed. Each CDR3 protein is one row after TCRdb ran MiXCR on the PCR reads. The table lists tens of thousands of distinct CDR3 sequences, 52% of them singletons, with around two fifths in the top ten. This CDR3 spans 14 amino acids. V was clipped by 2 bases and J by 0 bases; unmatched bases: 1. Germline CDR1 and CDR2: DFQATT and SNEGSKA (reference sequence). This clonotype has just one count. Its antigen is unknown. Findings and caveats of the study: Surviving recipient T cells and thymic progenitors underlay high day-60 TCRbeta diversity in some patients. About two months after transplant, alpha-beta T cells reportedly came from several hundred expanded graft clones. T-cell counts and diversity were attributed mostly to newly produced T cells one year after transplant.

The chain links TRBV20-1 to TRBJ2-3; 8 nucleotides align to TRBD2. The sample consisted of peripheral blood, taken before TCRalphabeta/CD19-depleted stem cell transplant. This clonotype was obtained from a boy in the first two years of life with SCID, due to receive a stem cell transplant. The CDR3 sequence: CSARRGGSTDTQYF. The CDR3 DNA follows: TGCAGTGCTAGACGGGGGGGAAGCACAGATACGCAGTATTTT.